This entry lists 11 T cell receptor beta chains sequenced from one sample in a study of response to subunit inactivated influenza vaccine. Using its own MiXCR run on the RT-PCR reads, TCRdb lists one record per CDR3 protein. This table holds 530,000 or so distinct CDR3 sequences, roughly 12% found once. The sample consisted of PBMCs from blood, taken on the day of vaccination. These receptors all come from a man aged 45 to 65 who received an inactivated influenza vaccine.

At least ten counts were recorded for this clonotype. The chain has TRBV5-1 and TRBJ2-1, with TRBD1 matching 9 bases. The germline gives CDR1 SGHRS, CDR2 YFSETQ. The CDR3 runs 15 residues. V lost 4 bases, J lost 6 bases, and 8 bases stayed unmatched. The CDR3 nucleotides are TGCGCCAGCAGCCCTTCGGGACAGGGAAGCAATGAGCAGTTCTTC. Protein product: CASSPSGQGSNEQFF.

V and J are TRBV20-1 and TRBJ1-1, with 8 bases aligning to TRBD1. The germline gives CDR1 DFQATT, CDR2 SNEGSKA (reference sequence). This CDR3 is built from 12 residues. V was clipped by 6 bases and J by 3 bases; unmatched bases: 3. The CDR3 sequence is CSARQGYTEAFF. In DNA form, the CDR3 reads TGCAGTGCCAGACAGGGGTACACTGAAGCTTTCTTT.

This chain links TRBV20-1 with TRBJ1-2; no clear D gene. The CDR3 loop spans 13 amino acids. Germline loops: CDR1 DFQATT, CDR2 SNEGSKA (reference sequence). V lost 0 bases and J 7 bases, leaving 12 bases between the germline ends. CDR3 sequence (DNA): TGCAGTGCTAGAGATTTGGCTGGTCTTGGCTACACCTTC. Its translation: CSARDLAGLGYTF.

This clonotype was counted many times. V gene TRBV9 combines with J gene TRBJ2-1; 7 bases are a match to TRBD1. The CDR3 is 14 residues long. CDR1 SGDLS and CDR2 YYNGEE come from the germline V gene. Unmatched junction bases numbered 5, after V lost 6 bases and J lost 2 bases. The CDR3: CASNRQGTYNEQFF. As DNA, the CDR3 is TGTGCCAGCAACCGACAGGGAACCTACAATGAGCAGTTCTTC.

This clonotype was seen more than once but under ten times. The CDR3 DNA sequence: TGCAGTGCTAGCCAGAGTGACTATGGCTACACCTTC. Translated: CSASQSDYGYTF. This sequence joins TRBV20-1 and TRBJ1-2; D uncertain. V lost 3 bases and J lost 3, with 8 bases in between. Germline assignment: CDR1 DFQATT and CDR2 SNEGSKA (reference sequence). This CDR3 has 12 amino acids.

As to this clonotype: A single base separates this from a much larger clone, so it may be a read error. This chain uses TRBV28 with TRBJ2-5; D is perhaps TRBD1 (6 bases). Germline V gene sequence: CDR1 MDHEN, CDR2 SYDVKM. Trimming took 8 bases from V and 4 from J, leaving 17 bases between them. The CDR3 consists of 14 residues. For the CDR3, the DNA is TGTGCCAGCCGTGCAACAGGGTACCCAGAGACCCAGTACTTC. Protein sequence: CASRATGYPETQYF.

The table lists this clonotype with many counts. CDR3 nucleotide sequence: TGTGCCATCAGTGGACTAGCGGGGGGACCCGGGGAGCTGTTTTTT. Amino acids: CAISGLAGGPGELFF. V and J are TRBV10-3 and TRBJ2-2, with 13 bases that match TRBD2. This CDR3 is 15 amino acids long. After removal of 4 bases from V and 6 bases from J, the junction contained 2 bases not matched to a gene. Germline V gene sequence: CDR1 ENHRY, CDR2 SYGVKD.

For the CDR3, the DNA is TGTGCCAGCAGTGCCCCAGGGCTCGCCTACGAGCAGTACTTC. This encodes CASSAPGLAYEQYF. V gene TRBV6-1 combines with J gene TRBJ2-7, with D possibly being TRBD1 (5 bases). This CDR3 has 14 amino acids. With 4 bases removed from V and 2 bases from J, the gap between germline ends came to 12 bases. Germline lookup yields CDR1 MNHNS and CDR2 SASEGT.

V gene TRBV6-1 combines with J gene TRBJ2-4; tentatively, D is TRBD1 or TRBD2 (5 bases each). Trimming stripped 7 bases from V and 0 bases from J, with 13 bases between. Germline V gives CDR1 MNHNS, CDR2 SASEGT. The CDR3 sequence is 15 residues long. This chain's CDR3 is CASNAGTIAKNIQYF. CDR3 in DNA: TGTGCCAGCAACGCAGGGACCATAGCCAAAAACATTCAGTACTTC.

The chain uses TRBV5-5 and TRBJ2-1, with 8 bases identical to TRBD2. This CDR3 region has 15 residues. V shed 5 bases, J shed 8 bases, and the junction held 12 bases outside the gene matches. Per the germline V gene, CDR1 is SGHKS and CDR2 is YYEKEE (reference sequence). The CDR3, as DNA: TGTGCCAGCAGTGCACTAGCGGCCGTACAAGATGAGCAGTTCTTC. Protein product: CASSALAAVQDEQFF.

At least ten counts were recorded for this clonotype. This chain connects TRBV29-1 to TRBJ1-2; D not resolved. Germline V gene data show CDR1 as SQVTM and CDR2 as ANQGSEA. The CDR3 length is 14 residues. The V end lost 3 bases, the J end lost 0 bases, and 11 bases lay between the germline ends. The CDR3 DNA sequence: TGCAGCGTTGAGAGGGCTCCGCCTAACTATGGCTACACCTTC. Encoded protein: CSVERAPPNYGYTF.